These 32 T cell receptor beta chains share one sample of origin, sequenced in a study of shared clonotypes between healthy human individuals. Sequenced by immunoSEQ multiplex PCR; TCRdb stores in-frame clones only, minus some. The sample consists of hundreds of thousands of clones, under 80% of them appearing once. The sequenced sample consisted of memory CD4+ T cells sorted from blood. As to subset: CD45RA-negative fraction. All receptors derive from a woman in her 30s in good health.

This chain uses TRBV15 with TRBJ1-1; D not certain. Trimming removed 1 base at V and 7 bases at J, with 10 bases between. Germline-derived CDR1 and CDR2 are LNHNV and YYDKDF (reference sequence). CDR3 length equals 13 residues. The CDR3 DNA sequence: TGTGCCACCAGCAGAGCGGCGGGCAGTGAAGCTTTCTTT. Translated, it gives CATSRAAGSEAFF.

This clone was recorded a few times. The chain has TRBV6-6 and TRBJ1-5; D ambiguous. The germline CDR1 and CDR2 sequences are MNHNY and SVGAGI (reference sequence). The CDR3 is made up of 14 amino acids. V was clipped by 2 bases and J by 4 bases, with 9 bases between them. The CDR3: CASSYETVNQPQHF. CDR3 in DNA: TGTGCCAGCAGTTACGAGACGGTGAATCAGCCCCAGCATTTT.

The chain couples TRBV7-8 to TRBJ2-7; 8 bases map to TRBD1. V dropped 4 bases and J dropped 4; count of bases not matched to a gene: 6. The CDR3 is 14 amino acids. From germline, CDR1 is SGHVS and CDR2 FQNEAQ. CDR3 coding DNA: TGTGCCAGCAGCTCCGGACAGGGTCTATACGAGCAGTACTTC. This codes for CASSSGQGLYEQYF.

This clone was seen a few times. A read error may account for a junction end that differs from germline. J is TRBJ2-7 and V is TRBV2; 15 positions agree with TRBD2. Germline V gene sequence: CDR1 SNHLY, CDR2 FYNNEI. The CDR3 extends over 12 amino acids. For the CDR3, the DNA is TGTGCCAGCATCGGACTAGCGGGAGGGCCTCCCTTC. It yields the protein CASIGLAGGPPF.

This chain links TRBV7-2 with TRBJ2-7; D perhaps matches TRBD1 (6 bases). Germline CDR1 is SGHTA and CDR2 is FQGNSA. The CDR3 has 12 residues. V dropped 2 bases and J dropped 6 bases, with 8 bases sitting between them. DNA for the CDR3: TGTGCCAGCAGCTTACAGGGGATCGAGCAGTACTTC. This gives the protein CASSLQGIEQYF.

This rearrangement joins TRBV11-2 to TRBJ2-7; no clear D. Germline V lookup: CDR1 SGHAT, CDR2 FQNNGV. The CDR3 runs to 16 residues. Deletions cut 6 bases from V and 0 bases from J, with 18 bases between. The CDR3: CASRVSVEISSYEQYF. The CDR3 nucleotides are TGTGCCAGCAGGGTGTCCGTGGAGATTAGCTCCTACGAGCAGTACTTC.

J is TRBJ2-3 and V is TRBV5-8; 9 positions match TRBD2. Losses at the gene ends were 0 bases for V and 5 bases for J; bases not matched to a gene: 10. The germline V gene has CDR1 SGHTS and CDR2 YDEGEE. This CDR3 contains 17 residues. In DNA, the CDR3 is TGTGCCAGCAGCTTGGCCCCTGCGGGAGGGCCCGGAGATACGCAGTATTTT. It specifies CASSLAPAGGPGDTQYF. The full variable domain, completed using reference TRBV5-8 and TRBJ2-3, is EAGVTQSPTHLIKTRGQQATLRCSPISGHTSVYWYQQALGLGLQFLLWYDEGEERNRGNFPPRFSGRQFPNYSSELNVNALELEDSALYLCASSLAPAGGPGDTQYFGPGTRLTVL.

The chain is built from TRBV27 and TRBJ2-7; D might be TRBD1 (6 bases). CDR3 length equals 13 residues. Trimming stripped 10 bases from V and 9 bases from J, with 22 bases between. Germline CDR1 reads MNHEY; CDR2 reads SMNVEV (reference sequence). The CDR3 DNA follows: TGTGCCACCTATAGGACAGCCCGCTCTGTGCAGTACTTC. Translating gives CATYRTARSVQYF.

For this clone: A far larger clone is a single base away, which makes a read error likely. The chain carries TRBV7-2 and TRBJ2-5; D gene unclear. Trimming removed 3 bases at V and 5 bases at J, with 4 bases between. The length of the CDR3 is 11 residues. Germline loops: CDR1 SGHTA, CDR2 FQGNSA. CDR3 nucleotide sequence: TGTGCCAGCAGCTTCGGGGAGACCCAGTACTTC. Amino acids: CASSFGETQYF.

This clone was detected once. J is TRBJ1-3 and V is TRBV30, with a weak D call TRBD1 (5 bases). The CDR3 sequence is 13 residues long. Trimming pared 0 bases from V and 4 bases from J, leaving 7 bases between. Germline-derived CDR1 and CDR2 are GTSNPN and SVGIG (reference sequence). The CDR3 nucleotides read TGTGCCTGGAGTGTAGGACAAGGAAACACCATATATTTT. As protein: CAWSVGQGNTIYF.

This rearrangement joins TRBV2 to TRBJ2-6; D not resolved. V shed 4 bases and J shed 1 base, with 14 bases lying between them. The CDR3 spans 17 residues. Germline V gene lookup returns CDR1 SNHLY and CDR2 FYNNEI. This chain's CDR3 is CASSVTRQPSGANVLTF. In DNA, the CDR3 is TGTGCCAGCAGTGTTACTCGCCAGCCTTCTGGGGCCAACGTCCTGACTTTC.

In its sample, this clone was seen a few times. The same CDR3 is also encoded by other DNA sequences in this sample. The chain combines TRBV19 with TRBJ2-3, with D unresolved. Between the trimmed V and J ends, which lost 5 bases and 1 base, there was a span of 7 bases. The CDR3 has 13 amino acids. The germline V gene has CDR1 LNHDA and CDR2 SQIVND (reference sequence). The CDR3 reads CASSPTGTDTQYF. The DNA of the CDR3 is TGTGCCAGTAGTCCCACAGGCACAGATACGCAGTATTTT.

Comments on this clone: The sample contains more than one DNA sequence encoding this CDR3. The chain carries TRBV28 and TRBJ2-7; 11 nucleotides match TRBD1. The CDR3 is 13 residues long. The germline gives CDR1 MDHEN, CDR2 SYDVKM. The V gene end was trimmed by 6 bases and the J gene end by 6 bases; junction bases not matched to a gene: 4. The CDR3 DNA reads TGTGCCAGCAGGCCGGGACAGGGGGGCGAGCAGTACTTC. Translated, it gives CASRPGQGGEQYF.

The chain employs TRBV5-1 and TRBJ2-1; D is undetermined. There are 14 residues in the CDR3. CDR1 SGHRS and CDR2 YFSETQ come from the germline V gene. V was pared by 3 bases and J by 2 bases, with 9 bases between. The CDR3 region is CASSSGRTYNEQFF. The CDR3 region has the DNA TGCGCCAGCAGCTCCGGTAGAACCTACAATGAGCAGTTCTTC.

The genes are TRBV27 and TRBJ1-1; D is ambiguous. The germline gives CDR1 MNHEY, CDR2 SMNVEV (reference sequence). V shed 2 bases and J shed 10 bases, with 8 bases lying between them. The CDR3 runs 11 residues. As DNA, the CDR3 is TGTGCCAGCAGTTTAGGGGAGGGAGCTTTCTTT. Translation: CASSLGEGAFF.

J is TRBJ2-1 and V is TRBV7-6; 8 bases are a match to TRBD2. V gave up 1 base and J gave up 8 bases; unmatched junction bases: 16. The CDR3 covers 18 residues. The germline gives CDR1 SGHVS, CDR2 FNYEAQ. As DNA, the CDR3 is TGTGCCAGCAGCTTAGGGGGAAGCGGGAGAGGATTTCGGGATGAGCAGTTCTTC. As protein: CASSLGGSGRGFRDEQFF.

The table lists this clone with a count of one. V is TRBV28 and J is TRBJ2-7, with 10 bases matching TRBD1. There are 15 residues in the CDR3. V lost 5 bases and J lost 4; bases outside the gene matches: 8. Germline V gene data show CDR1 as MDHEN and CDR2 as SYDVKM. The CDR3 DNA is TGTGCCAGCAGTAACCGGGACAGGGGACGGTACGAGCAGTACTTC. Protein: CASSNRDRGRYEQYF.

This clone is labeled as medium-sized. The chain recombines TRBV6-4 with TRBJ2-1; 13 bases match TRBD2. Per the germline V gene, CDR1 is MRHNA and CDR2 is SNTAGT. The CDR3 runs to 14 residues. V was clipped by 2 bases and J by 8 bases; unmatched bases: 0. DNA for the CDR3: TGTGCCAGCAGTGACGGACTAGCGGGAGATGAGCAGTTCTTC. Residues: CASSDGLAGDEQFF.

This clone has just one count. The J gene is TRBJ2-2, the V gene TRBV7-7; D unclear. Germline V gives CDR1 SSHAT, CDR2 FNYEAQ (reference sequence). V was shortened by 3 bases and J by 4 bases, with 6 bases between the two germline ends. The CDR3 is 13 residues long. The CDR3 here is CASSFLGTGELFF. Here the CDR3 DNA reads TGTGCCAGCAGCTTTCTTGGCACCGGGGAGCTGTTTTTT.

The chain combines TRBV6-4 with TRBJ2-1; 13 nucleotides agree with TRBD2. Germline CDR1 is MRHNA and CDR2 is SNTAGT. The CDR3 has 15 amino acids. Trimming at V came to 5 bases and at J to 8 bases, leaving 6 bases not matched to a gene. CDR3 loop: CASSLRTSGRYEQFF. CDR3 in DNA: TGTGCCAGCAGTTTAAGGACTAGCGGGAGATATGAGCAGTTCTTC.

V usage is TRBV5-6 and J usage is TRBJ1-3; no clear D. Germline values: CDR1 SGHDT, CDR2 YYEEEE. Trimming took off 1 base at V and 4 bases at J, with 9 bases between the two ends. This CDR3 comprises 14 residues. CDR3 residues: CASSLWGKGNTIYF. In nucleotides, the CDR3 is TGTGCCAGCAGCTTGTGGGGTAAAGGAAACACCATATATTTT.

The CDR3 DNA sequence: TGTGCCAGCGGTAAACTAGCGGGAGGAAGTTTCTACGAGCAGTACTTC. This translates into CASGKLAGGSFYEQYF. J is TRBJ2-7 and V is TRBV27, with TRBD2 matching 12 bases. Unmatched junction bases numbered 11, after V lost 8 bases and J lost 3 bases. CDR1 MNHEY and CDR2 SMNVEV come from the germline V gene (reference sequence). The CDR3 covers 16 residues.

This chain connects TRBV11-3 to TRBJ2-7; D unresolved. This CDR3 has 15 amino acids. V lost 1 base and J lost 3, with 13 bases in between. Germline-derived CDR1 and CDR2 are SGHNT and YENEEA. CDR3 region: CASSLAPRRVYEQYF. CDR3 in DNA: TGTGCCAGCAGCTTAGCACCCCGTCGAGTCTACGAGCAGTACTTC.

There are many counts of this clone. This sequence joins TRBV7-6 and TRBJ2-5; tentatively, D is TRBD2 (6 bases). The CDR3 totals 14 residues. The germline CDR1 and CDR2 sequences are SGHVS and FNYEAQ. V was shortened by 5 bases and J by 7 bases, with 17 bases between the two germline ends. The chain's CDR3 is CASSLNRPEGTQYF. Here the CDR3 DNA reads TGTGCCAGCAGCCTAAACAGGCCGGAGGGGACCCAGTACTTC.

The chain has TRBV29-1 and TRBJ2-5, with D perhaps TRBD1 or TRBD2 (5 bases each). Germline CDR1 is SQVTM and CDR2 is ANQGSEA. This CDR3 comprises 14 residues. Trimming shortened V by 4 bases and J by 2 bases, and 14 bases separated the two germline ends. DNA for the CDR3: TGCAGCGTTGGGGGGTCAGCGCTACAAGAGACCCAGTACTTC. This sequence encodes CSVGGSALQETQYF.

The V call is TRBV6-1, the J call TRBJ2-5; 16 positions match TRBD2. Germline V CDR1 and CDR2: MNHNS, SASEGT. V lost 6 bases to trimming and J lost 6 bases; unmatched junction nucleotides: 10. The CDR3 contains 17 residues. CDR3 amino acids: CASRETGTSGRVKTQYF. The DNA for the CDR3 is TGTGCCAGCAGGGAAACCGGGACTAGCGGGAGGGTAAAGACCCAGTACTTC.

This chain links TRBV5-4 with TRBJ2-5, with 9 bases fitting TRBD2. Trimming removed 3 bases from V and 5 bases from J; junction bases left unmatched: 8. Germline CDR1 reads SGHNT; CDR2 reads YYREEE (reference sequence). The CDR3 has 15 amino acids. The CDR3 protein is CASSSSGGFWETQYF. In DNA, the CDR3 is TGTGCCAGCAGCTCGAGCGGGGGGTTCTGGGAGACCCAGTACTTC.

The chain joins TRBV4-1 to TRBJ1-2; D unresolved. This CDR3 is built from 16 residues. V was pared by 1 base and J by 4 bases, with 16 bases between. CDR1 and CDR2 from the germline V gene are MGHRA and YSYEKL. The DNA of the CDR3 is TGCGCCAGCAGCCAAGTTAGACGCGGGGTTGTCTATGGCTACACCTTC. Residues: CASSQVRRGVVYGYTF.

The chain employs TRBV11-3 and TRBJ2-1; tentative D call: TRBD1 (6 bases). This CDR3 is built from 15 residues. V lost 2 bases and J 8 bases, leaving 16 bases between the germline ends. CDR1 is SGHNT, CDR2 YENEEA, per germline. CDR3 nucleotide sequence: TGTGCCAGCAGCTTATATGGGGGCTCCTCGGATGAGCAGTTCTTC. Encoded protein: CASSLYGGSSDEQFF.

This chain joins TRBV7-3 and TRBJ2-1, with TRBD2 matching 13 bases. This CDR3 is built from 20 residues. V lost 4 bases, J lost 0 bases, and 12 bases stayed unmatched. Germline V gene sequence: CDR1 SGHTA, CDR2 FQGTGA. The CDR3 here is CASSYGLAGDSQSSYNEQFF. Written as DNA, the CDR3 is TGTGCCAGCAGCTATGGACTAGCGGGAGATTCACAGAGCTCCTACAATGAGCAGTTCTTC. Combining the CDR3 with reference TRBV7-3 and TRBJ2-1 gives the whole variable domain GAGVSQTPSNKVTEKGKYVELRCDPISGHTALYWYRQSLGQGPEFLIYFQGTGAADDSGLPNDRFFAVRPEGSVSTLKIQRTERGDSAVYLCASSYGLAGDSQSSYNEQFFGPGTRLTVL.

The rearrangement joins TRBV5-1 to TRBJ2-7; no definite D call. Looked up from germline, CDR1 is SGHRS and CDR2 is YFSETQ. This CDR3 has 11 amino acids. The ends were cut back, 6 bases at V and 3 bases at J, with 7 bases in the middle. In nucleotides, the CDR3 is TGCGCCAGCAAGGAGAACTACGAGCAGTACTTC. As protein: CASKENYEQYF.

The chain links TRBV19 to TRBJ2-7; maybe TRBD2 (6 bases). Germline-derived CDR1 and CDR2 are LNHDA and SQIVND (reference sequence). The CDR3 sequence is 15 residues long. Trimming pared 3 bases from V and 3 bases from J, leaving 15 bases between. The CDR3 nucleotides are TGTGCCAGTAGTATTCGGGCTAGCGTGAACTACGAGCAGTACTTC. Translated: CASSIRASVNYEQYF.